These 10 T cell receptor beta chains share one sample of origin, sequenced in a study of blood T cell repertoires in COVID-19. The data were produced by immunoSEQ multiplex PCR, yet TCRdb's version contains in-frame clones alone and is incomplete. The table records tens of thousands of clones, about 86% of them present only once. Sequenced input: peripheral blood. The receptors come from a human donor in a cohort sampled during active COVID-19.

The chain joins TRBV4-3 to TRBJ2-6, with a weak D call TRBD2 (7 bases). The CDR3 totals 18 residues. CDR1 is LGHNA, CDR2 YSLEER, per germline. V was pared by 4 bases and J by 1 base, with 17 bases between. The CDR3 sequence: CASSPHSGGHSGANVLTF. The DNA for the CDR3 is TGCGCCAGCAGCCCCCATTCGGGGGGACATTCTGGGGCCAACGTCCTGACTTTC.

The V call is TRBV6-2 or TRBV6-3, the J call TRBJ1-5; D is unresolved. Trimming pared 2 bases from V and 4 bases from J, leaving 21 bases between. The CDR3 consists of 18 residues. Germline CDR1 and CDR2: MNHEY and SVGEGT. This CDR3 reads CASSYPSDPGKLNQPQHF. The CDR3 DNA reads TGTGCCAGCAGTTACCCCTCCGATCCGGGGAAGTTGAATCAGCCCCAGCATTTT.

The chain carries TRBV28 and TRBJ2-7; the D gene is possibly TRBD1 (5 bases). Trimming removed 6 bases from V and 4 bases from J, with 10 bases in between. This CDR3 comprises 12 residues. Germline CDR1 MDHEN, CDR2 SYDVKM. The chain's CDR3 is CASRTTGYEQYF. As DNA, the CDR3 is TGTGCCAGCAGAACAACAGGTTACGAGCAGTACTTC.

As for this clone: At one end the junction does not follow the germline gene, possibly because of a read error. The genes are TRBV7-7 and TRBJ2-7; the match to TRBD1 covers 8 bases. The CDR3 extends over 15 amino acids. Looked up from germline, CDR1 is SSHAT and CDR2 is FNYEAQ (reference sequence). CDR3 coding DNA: TGTGCTAGCAGCGCCGGGACAGGCTCCGCTTACGAGCAGTACTTC. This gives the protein CASSAGTGSAYEQYF.

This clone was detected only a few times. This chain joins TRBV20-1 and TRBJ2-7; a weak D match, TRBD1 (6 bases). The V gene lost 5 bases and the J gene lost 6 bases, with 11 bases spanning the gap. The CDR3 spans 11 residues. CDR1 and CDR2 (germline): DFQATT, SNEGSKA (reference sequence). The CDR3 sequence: CSAALGGEQYF. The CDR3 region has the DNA TGCAGTGCTGCTCTAGGGGGCGAGCAGTACTTC.

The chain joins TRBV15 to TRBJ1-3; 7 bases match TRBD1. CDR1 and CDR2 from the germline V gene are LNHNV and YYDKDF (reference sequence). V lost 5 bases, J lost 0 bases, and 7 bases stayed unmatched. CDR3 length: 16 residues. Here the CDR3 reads CATSARQGSSGNTIYF. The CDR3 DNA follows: TGTGCCACCAGCGCGAGACAGGGTAGCTCTGGAAACACCATATATTTT.

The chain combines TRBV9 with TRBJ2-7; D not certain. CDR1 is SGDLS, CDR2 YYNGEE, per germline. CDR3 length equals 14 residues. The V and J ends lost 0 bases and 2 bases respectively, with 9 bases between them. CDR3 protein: CASSVGSPAYEQYF. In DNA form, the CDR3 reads TGTGCCAGCAGCGTAGGTTCCCCGGCCTACGAGCAGTACTTC.

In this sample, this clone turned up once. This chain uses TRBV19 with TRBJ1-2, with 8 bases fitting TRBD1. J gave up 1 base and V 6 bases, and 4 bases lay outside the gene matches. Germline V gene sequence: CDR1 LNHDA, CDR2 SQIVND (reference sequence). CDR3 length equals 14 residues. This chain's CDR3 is CASSDRGGNYGYTF. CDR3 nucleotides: TGTGCCAGTAGCGACAGGGGAGGTAACTATGGCTACACCTTC.

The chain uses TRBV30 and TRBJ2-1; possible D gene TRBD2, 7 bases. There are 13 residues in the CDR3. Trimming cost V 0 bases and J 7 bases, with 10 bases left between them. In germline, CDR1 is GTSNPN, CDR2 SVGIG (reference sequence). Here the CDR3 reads CAWSVGGGNEQFF. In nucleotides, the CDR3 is TGTGCCTGGAGTGTAGGGGGGGGGAATGAGCAGTTCTTC.

CDR3 amino acids: CASSSPGLSEKLFF. CDR3 bases: TGTGCCAGCAGTTCACCGGGGTTGAGTGAAAAACTGTTTTTT. V is TRBV28 and J is TRBJ1-4; D gene ambiguous. Germline V lookup: CDR1 MDHEN, CDR2 SYDVKM. Trimming removed 4 bases from V and 7 bases from J, with 13 bases in between. CDR3 size: 14 residues.